The entry below describes one TCR beta chain. This sample is drawn from a study of control samples from healthy donors and cancer patients. The germline CDR1 and CDR2 sequences are MDHEN and SYDVKM. This CDR3 is 14 amino acids long. The ends were cut back, 3 bases at V and 5 bases at J, with 13 bases in the middle. Profiled with immunoSEQ multiplex PCR; TCRdb holds only in-frame clones, not every one. The sample has around 120,000 clones; around 87% are singletons. The receptor was isolated from a man in his forties in good health. The material sequenced was blood. This chain joins TRBV28 and TRBJ2-5, with TRBD2 as a possible D gene (6 bases). The chain's CDR3 is CASSFWRGAETQYF. The CDR3 coding sequence is TGTGCCAGCAGTTTTTGGAGGGGAGCGGAGACCCAGTACTTC.